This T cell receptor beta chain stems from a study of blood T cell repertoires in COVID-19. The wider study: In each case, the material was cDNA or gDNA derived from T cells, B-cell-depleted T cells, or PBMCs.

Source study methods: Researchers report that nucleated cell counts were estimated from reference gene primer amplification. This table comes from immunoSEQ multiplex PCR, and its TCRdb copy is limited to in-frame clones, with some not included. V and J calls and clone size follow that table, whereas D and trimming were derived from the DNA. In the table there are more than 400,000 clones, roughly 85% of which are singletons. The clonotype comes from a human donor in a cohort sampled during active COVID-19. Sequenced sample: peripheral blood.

The CDR3 DNA is TGTGCCAGCATCCAAAGCAAGCCGGGCACCGGGGAGCTGTTTTTT. Encoded protein: CASIQSKPGTGELFF. The chain carries TRBV21-1 and TRBJ2-2; whether TRBD2, the table's D call, matches the DNA was not checked. TRBV21-1 is a pseudogene locus. This CDR3 spans 15 amino acids.